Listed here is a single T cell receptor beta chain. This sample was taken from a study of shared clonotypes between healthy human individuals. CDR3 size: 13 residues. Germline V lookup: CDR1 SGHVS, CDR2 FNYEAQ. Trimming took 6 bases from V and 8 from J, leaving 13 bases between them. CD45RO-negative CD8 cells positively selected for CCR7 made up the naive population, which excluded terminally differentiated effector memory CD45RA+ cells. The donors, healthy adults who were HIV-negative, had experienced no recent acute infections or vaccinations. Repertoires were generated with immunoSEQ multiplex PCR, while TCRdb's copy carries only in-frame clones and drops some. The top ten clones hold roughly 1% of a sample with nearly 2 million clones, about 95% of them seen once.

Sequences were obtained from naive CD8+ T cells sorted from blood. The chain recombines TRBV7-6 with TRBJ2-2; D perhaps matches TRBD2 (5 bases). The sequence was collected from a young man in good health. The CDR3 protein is CASRPSGGGELFF. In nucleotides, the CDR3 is TGTGCCAGCAGACCCAGCGGAGGTGGGGAGCTGTTTTTT.